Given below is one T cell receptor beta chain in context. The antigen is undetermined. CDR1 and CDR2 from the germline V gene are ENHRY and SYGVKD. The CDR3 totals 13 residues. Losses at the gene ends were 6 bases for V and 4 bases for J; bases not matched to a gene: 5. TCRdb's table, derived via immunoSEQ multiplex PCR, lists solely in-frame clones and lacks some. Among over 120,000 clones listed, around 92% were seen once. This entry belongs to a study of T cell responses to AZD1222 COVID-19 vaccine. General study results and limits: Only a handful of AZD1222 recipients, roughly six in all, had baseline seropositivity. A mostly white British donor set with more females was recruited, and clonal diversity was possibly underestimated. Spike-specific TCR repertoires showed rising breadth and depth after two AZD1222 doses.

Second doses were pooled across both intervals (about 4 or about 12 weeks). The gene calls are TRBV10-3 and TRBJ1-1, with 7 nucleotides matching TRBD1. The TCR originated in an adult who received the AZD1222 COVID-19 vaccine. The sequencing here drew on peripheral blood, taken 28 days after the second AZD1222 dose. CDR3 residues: CAISRQGGTEAFF. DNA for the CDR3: TGTGCCATCAGCCGACAGGGCGGCACTGAAGCTTTCTTT.